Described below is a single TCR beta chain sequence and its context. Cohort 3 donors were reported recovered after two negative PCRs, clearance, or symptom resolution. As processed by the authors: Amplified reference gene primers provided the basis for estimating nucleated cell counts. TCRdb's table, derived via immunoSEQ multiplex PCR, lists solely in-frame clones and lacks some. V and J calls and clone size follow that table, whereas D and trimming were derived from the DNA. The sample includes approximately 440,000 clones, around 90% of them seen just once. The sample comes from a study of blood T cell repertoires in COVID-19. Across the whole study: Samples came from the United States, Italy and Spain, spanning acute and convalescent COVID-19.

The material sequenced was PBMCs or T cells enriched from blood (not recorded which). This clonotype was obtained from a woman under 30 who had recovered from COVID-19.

Here the CDR3 reads CASSVGLSSYEQYF. The CDR3 DNA sequence: TGTGCCAGCAGCGTCGGACTTTCCTCCTACGAGCAGTACTTC. The genes are TRBV11-2 and TRBJ2-7, with D tentatively TRBD2 (5 bases). This CDR3 is built from 14 residues. The V gene lost 5 bases and the J gene lost 0 bases, with 11 bases spanning the gap. The germline V gene has CDR1 SGHAT and CDR2 FQNNGV.